These 30 T cell receptor beta chains were sequenced from one sample in a study of control samples from healthy donors and cancer patients. Generated by immunoSEQ multiplex PCR, the TCRdb table keeps only in-frame clones and is missing some. Of approximately 150,000 clones in the sample, about 91% were seen once. The sequenced material came from blood. These receptor sequences come from a man aged 30 to 39 in good health.

The rearrangement joins TRBV29-1 to TRBJ2-7; TRBD1 matches 10 bases. Germline V gene data show CDR1 as SQVTM and CDR2 as ANQGSEA. J lost 2 bases, V lost 4 bases, and 5 bases had no gene match. The CDR3 spans 14 residues. CDR3 bases: TGCAGCGTTGGCGGGACAGGGGTCGCCTACGAGCAGTACTTC. This translates into CSVGGTGVAYEQYF.

The J gene is TRBJ1-1, the V gene TRBV27; D is perhaps TRBD1 (5 bases). The CDR3 sequence is 14 residues long. Trimming cost V 11 bases and J 4 bases, with 20 bases left between them. Germline V gene data show CDR1 as MNHEY and CDR2 as SMNVEV (reference sequence). The CDR3 sequence is CAFQEVGGVTEAFF. The CDR3 coding sequence is TGTGCCTTCCAGGAGGTGGGGGGAGTCACTGAAGCTTTCTTT.

The genes are TRBV2 and TRBJ1-1, with a possible D match to TRBD1 (6 bases). The germline gives CDR1 SNHLY, CDR2 FYNNEI. This CDR3 spans 13 amino acids. With 8 bases removed from V and 0 bases from J, the gap between germline ends came to 10 bases. This chain's CDR3 is CASGDTLNTEAFF. The CDR3 nucleotides read TGTGCCAGCGGGGACACCTTGAACACTGAAGCTTTCTTT.

The J gene is TRBJ2-4, the V gene TRBV21-1; the table's D call of TRBD2 was not tested on the DNA. TRBV21-1 is a listed pseudogene. The CDR3 length is 14 residues. CDR3 bases: TGTGCCAGCACAGATTCGGGACTAGCGGGGGAGCAACACTTC. Protein product: CASTDSGLAGEQHF.

This chain connects TRBV7-8 to TRBJ1-1, with D perhaps matching TRBD1 (6 bases). V was trimmed by 5 bases and J by 3 bases, leaving 13 bases between them. Per germline, CDR1 SGHVS and CDR2 FQNEAQ. The CDR3 is made up of 14 amino acids. CDR3 sequence reads: CASSPRGVDTEAFF. The DNA of the CDR3 is TGTGCCAGCAGCCCGAGGGGGGTGGACACTGAAGCTTTCTTT.

This clone was seen only once. This chain uses TRBV12-5 with TRBJ2-1; D call uncertain. Trimming removed 0 bases at V and 5 bases at J, with 8 bases between. The CDR3 is 14 amino acids. Looked up from germline, CDR1 is LGHNT and CDR2 is FRNRAP. The CDR3 loop is CASGLVALNNEQFF. The CDR3 DNA reads TGTGCTAGTGGTTTGGTGGCCTTAAACAATGAGCAGTTCTTC. Variable domain in full (rest from reference TRBV12-5 and TRBJ2-1): DARVTQTPRHKVTEMGQEVTMRCQPILGHNTVFWYRQTMMQGLELLAYFRNRAPLDDSGMPKDRFSAEMPDATLATLKIQPSEPRDSAVYFCASGLVALNNEQFFGPGTRLTVL.

The CDR3 is CASSLGGNTDTQYF. The CDR3 bases are TGCGCCAGCAGTCTAGGCGGTAACACAGATACGCAGTATTTT. V gene TRBV5-1 combines with J gene TRBJ2-3; D is uncertain. CDR1 SGHRS and CDR2 YFSETQ come from the germline V gene. V shed 5 bases and J shed 2 bases, with 12 bases lying between them. The CDR3 runs 14 residues.

The CDR3 reads CASSQAISSHEQYF. CDR3 DNA sequence: TGTGCCAGCAGCCAAGCTATTTCGAGCCACGAGCAGTACTTC. The J gene is TRBJ2-7, the V gene TRBV3-1 (or the pseudogene TRBV3-2); unclear D gene. This CDR3 has 14 amino acids. Deletions cut 1 base from V and 5 bases from J, with 12 bases between. Germline V CDR1 and CDR2: LGHDT, YNNKEL (reference sequence).

In its sample, this clone was seen once. The rearrangement links TRBV27 to TRBJ2-3; 7 bases agree with TRBD1. The CDR3 length is 18 residues. The germline gives CDR1 MNHEY, CDR2 SMNVEV (reference sequence). J was trimmed by 4 bases and V by 0 bases; bases with no gene match: 13. The CDR3 region has the DNA TGTGCCAGCAGTTTATCGTATCCGACAGGGACCACTTCAGATACGCAGTATTTT. This codes for CASSLSYPTGTTSDTQYF.

This sequence joins TRBV4-1 and TRBJ1-1; tentative D call: TRBD1 (5 bases). CDR1 MGHRA and CDR2 YSYEKL come from the germline V gene. The CDR3 contains 15 residues. The V end was cut by 1 base, the J end by 0 bases, with 9 bases between. CDR3 sequence reads: CASSQGGALNTEAFF. CDR3 nucleotide sequence: TGCGCCAGCAGCCAAGGAGGGGCCCTGAACACTGAAGCTTTCTTT.

The chain links TRBV6-5 to TRBJ1-5, with 7 bases lining up with TRBD1. The germline V gene has CDR1 MNHEY and CDR2 SVGAGI. J gave up 1 base and V 9 bases, and 6 bases lay outside the gene matches. This CDR3 has 14 residues. CDR3 bases: TGTGCCAGTCGAACAGGGGTGAGCAATCAGCCCCAGCATTTT. This translates into CASRTGVSNQPQHF.

The V call is TRBV5-4, the J call TRBJ2-1; D call uncertain. There are 14 residues in the CDR3. Germline assignment: CDR1 SGHNT and CDR2 YYREEE (reference sequence). Between the trimmed V and J ends, which lost 4 bases and 4 bases, there was a span of 12 bases. CDR3 region: CASSVTTQYNEQFF. CDR3 DNA: TGTGCCAGCAGCGTTACGACACAGTACAATGAGCAGTTCTTC.

DNA of the CDR3: TGTGCCAGCAGGCTTGGGTCATTAGTTGATACGCAGTATTTT. Translated: CASRLGSLVDTQYF. The V and J genes are TRBV28 and TRBJ2-3; D gene unclear. Germline V gene lookup returns CDR1 MDHEN and CDR2 SYDVKM. Trimming shortened V by 6 bases and J by 6 bases, and 16 bases separated the two germline ends. The CDR3 length is 14 residues.

The chain has TRBV5-3 and TRBJ1-2, with D possibly being TRBD1 (5 bases). TRBV5-3 is known as an ORF, though its function is uncertain. The length of the CDR3 is 12 residues. Trimming stripped 0 bases from V and 8 bases from J, with 8 bases between. CDR3 in DNA: TGTGCCAGAAGCTTGGTGGGGGACGGCTACACCTTC. It specifies CARSLVGDGYTF.

The V gene is TRBV19, the J gene TRBJ2-1, with TRBD1 as a possible D gene (5 bases). The CDR3 contains 14 residues. Trimming took 0 bases from V and 7 from J, leaving 10 bases between them. Germline-derived CDR1 and CDR2 are LNHDA and SQIVND (reference sequence). This chain's CDR3 is CASSIERQTNEQFF. In nucleotides, the CDR3 is TGTGCCAGTAGTATAGAACGACAGACTAATGAGCAGTTCTTC.

J is TRBJ2-1 and V is TRBV9, with D possibly being TRBD1 or TRBD2 (6 bases each). Per germline, CDR1 SGDLS and CDR2 YYNGEE. The CDR3 covers 16 residues. Trimming took off 0 bases at V and 4 bases at J, with 14 bases between the two ends. The CDR3 protein is CASSVARGGGYNEQFF. The CDR3 DNA reads as TGTGCCAGCAGCGTAGCCAGAGGAGGGGGGTACAATGAGCAGTTCTTC.

This rearrangement joins TRBV6-1 to TRBJ2-7; D possibly corresponds to TRBD2 (6 bases). Trimming cost V 3 bases and J 6 bases, with 15 bases left between them. CDR3 length equals 14 residues. Germline CDR1 and CDR2: MNHNS and SASEGT. The CDR3 loop is CASSDGTRLSEQYF. The CDR3 region has the DNA TGTGCCAGCAGTGACGGGACTCGCCTGTCCGAGCAGTACTTC.

The rearrangement uses TRBV5-6 and TRBJ2-2; a weak D match, TRBD2 (5 bases). From germline, CDR1 is SGHDT and CDR2 YYEEEE. The length of the CDR3 is 16 residues. With 5 bases removed from V and 0 bases from J, the gap between germline ends came to 14 bases. The CDR3 DNA is TGTGCCAGCAGATTTAGGACTGCATCGAACACCGGGGAGCTGTTTTTT. Protein sequence: CASRFRTASNTGELFF.

The rearrangement links TRBV27 to TRBJ2-1, with 9 positions matching TRBD1. The CDR3 has 15 residues. V dropped 6 bases and J dropped 3; count of bases not matched to a gene: 6. Germline V gene lookup returns CDR1 MNHEY and CDR2 SMNVEV (reference sequence). The CDR3 DNA is TGTGCCAGCAGCGGGGGGACAGGGTTCTACAATGAGCAGTTCTTC. Its protein is CASSGGTGFYNEQFF.

The gene calls are TRBV9 and TRBJ1-6; D ambiguous. The germline V gene has CDR1 SGDLS and CDR2 YYNGEE. The CDR3 spans 13 residues. The V end lost 1 base, the J end lost 8 bases, and 7 bases lay between the germline ends. CDR3 amino acids: CASSVKEDSPLHF. The CDR3 DNA follows: TGTGCCAGCAGCGTAAAGGAAGATTCACCCCTCCACTTT. Full variable domain (missing parts from reference TRBV9 and TRBJ1-6): DSGVTQTPKHLITATGQRVTLRCSPRSGDLSVYWYQQSLDQGLQFLIQYYNGEERAKGNILERFSAQQFPDLHSELNLSSLELGDSALYFCASSVKEDSPLHFGNGTRLTVT.

This CDR3 is CASSDIWRGNYNEQFF. The CDR3 nucleotides are TGTGCCAGCAGTGACATTTGGCGGGGGAACTACAATGAGCAGTTCTTC. The chain couples TRBV6-1 to TRBJ2-1; 7 nucleotides line up with TRBD2. Germline V gene sequence: CDR1 MNHNS, CDR2 SASEGT. Germline trimming cut 3 bases from V and 3 bases from J; bases unmatched to any gene: 8. CDR3 length: 16 residues.

The CDR3 region is CASSSADEQFF. The CDR3 DNA sequence: TGTGCCAGCAGCTCAGCAGACGAGCAGTTCTTC. V and J are TRBV7-3 and TRBJ2-1; D remains unclear. This CDR3 has 11 amino acids. Per the germline V gene, CDR1 is SGHTA and CDR2 is FQGTGA. Trimming removed 4 bases from V and 10 bases from J, with 8 bases in between.

This clone was picked up one time. The J gene is TRBJ1-2, the V gene TRBV5-1, with 10 bases identical to TRBD1. Germline CDR1 is SGHRS and CDR2 is YFSETQ. This CDR3 has 14 residues. V gave up 4 bases and J gave up 2 bases; unmatched junction bases: 2. Here the CDR3 DNA reads TGCGCCAGCAGCACGGGACAGGGGAACTATGGCTACACCTTC. This translates into CASSTGQGNYGYTF.

The chain is built from TRBV7-9 and TRBJ1-1; D is perhaps TRBD1 (6 bases). Trimming took off 6 bases at V and 4 bases at J, with 15 bases between the two ends. Germline CDR1 and CDR2: SEHNR and FQNEAQ (reference sequence). The CDR3 contains 14 residues. CDR3: CASSPQGMSTEAFF. CDR3 nucleotides: TGTGCCAGCAGTCCACAGGGAATGAGCACTGAAGCTTTCTTT.

The chain has TRBV5-1 and TRBJ1-5; D may be TRBD1 (5 bases). The V gene's germline CDR1 is SGHRS and CDR2 YFSETQ. V was clipped by 0 bases and J by 4 bases, with 11 bases between them. The CDR3 is made up of 15 amino acids. CDR3 in DNA: TGCGCCAGCAGCTTGGGGTCGCAGGGAAATCAGCCCCAGCATTTT. This sequence encodes CASSLGSQGNQPQHF.

The chain is built from TRBV27 and TRBJ2-1, with a tentative D call TRBD1 (6 bases). Per the germline V gene, CDR1 is MNHEY and CDR2 is SMNVEV (reference sequence). V lost 7 bases to trimming and J lost 4 bases, with 14 bases between them. The CDR3 consists of 14 residues. The CDR3 nucleotides read TGTGCCAGCAAGATCACAGGGTTGTACAATGAGCAGTTCTTC. Its protein product is CASKITGLYNEQFF.

In this sample, this clone turned up once. The rearrangement joins TRBV6-4 to TRBJ1-1, with TRBD1 matching over 7 bases. With V trimmed by 3 bases and J by 5 bases, 3 bases remained unmatched. This CDR3 has 13 amino acids. Germline loops: CDR1 MRHNA, CDR2 SNTAGT. CDR3 DNA sequence: TGTGCCAGCAGTGAAAACAGGGGTACTGAAGCTTTCTTT. Amino acid sequence: CASSENRGTEAFF.

This clone came up once. The gene calls are TRBV7-9 and TRBJ2-7, with 11 bases fitting TRBD1. The germline CDR1 and CDR2 sequences are SEHNR and FQNEAQ (reference sequence). The CDR3 runs to 15 residues. V shed 4 bases and J 2 bases; nucleotides not matched to a gene: 4. CDR3 amino acids: CASSSTDRGPYEQYF. DNA of the CDR3: TGTGCCAGCAGCTCAACGGACAGGGGGCCCTACGAGCAGTACTTC.

The chain is built from TRBV28 and TRBJ2-7; possible D gene TRBD2, 6 bases. The CDR3 totals 16 residues. Germline V gene lookup returns CDR1 MDHEN and CDR2 SYDVKM. V lost 7 bases and J lost 0, with 19 bases in between. CDR3: CASTLHGSGPSYEQYF. The CDR3 coding sequence is TGTGCCAGCACCCTACATGGGAGCGGGCCCTCCTACGAGCAGTACTTC.

The V call is TRBV9, the J call TRBJ2-7; D is unresolved. The germline V gene encodes CDR1 SGDLS and CDR2 YYNGEE. V lost 2 bases and J 5 bases, leaving 11 bases between the germline ends. The CDR3 has 13 residues. This CDR3 is CASSVSPDDEQYF. The CDR3 DNA reads as TGTGCCAGCAGCGTCTCGCCAGATGACGAGCAGTACTTC.